This TCR beta chain was observed in a study of response to subunit inactivated influenza vaccine (dated by TCRdb to about 2018). For the wider study: The study used deep quantitative T cell receptor repertoire profiling to track responses to a trivalent subunit inactivated influenza vaccine.

This clonotype was recorded many times. Its antigen is currently not known. The input lacks base qualities; no much larger clone sits a single base away. A distance of 14 bases separates the germline ends of V and J, which lose 8 bases and 4 bases respectively. Taken from cysteine to phenylalanine, the CDR3 has 13 residues. The entry retains the CDR3 DNA only, 39 bases that are in frame from base 1. The protocol used for the library was RT-PCR. Sequencer: Illumina HiSeq 2500. TCRdb trimmed public reads at Q25 via fastp, called clones via MiXCR and kept in-frame beta chains. Each record represents a unique CDR3 protein, reported with the most common genes and DNA among its rows. This sample is represented by some 800,000 distinct CDR3 sequences; around 20% of them were singletons. More than 8.5% of the sample lies in the top ten. Broader findings and caveats from the paper: The authors suggested that each seasonal influenza vaccination may recruit only a limited number of new T cells.

The starting material was PBMCs from blood, obtained 4 to 6 days after vaccination. The chain joins TRBV12-3 or TRBV12-4 to TRBJ1-2; no D gene call is confident. This receptor was obtained from a middle-aged man who received an inactivated influenza vaccine. Donor details come from another sample of the same person, matched by shared clones. This receptor carries the CDR3 CASSRQARYGYTF. At the DNA level, the sequence is TGTGCCAGCTCTCGGCAAGCGCGCTATGGCTACACCTTC.